Presented here are 3 T cell receptor beta chains from one specimen sequenced in a study of shared clonotypes between healthy human individuals. The naive CD8 population came from CD45RO-negative cells selected for CCR7, without terminally differentiated effector memory CD45RA+ cells. Method: immunoSEQ multiplex PCR; TCRdb's copy keeps in-frame clones and lacks some. The sample records about 600,000 clones, more than 95% being singletons. The sequencing sample was made of naive CD8+ T cells sorted from blood. The receptors come from a man in his thirties or forties in good health.

J is TRBJ2-3 and V is TRBV7-9; 7 positions match TRBD2. Trimming cost V 2 bases and J 1 base; bases outside gene matches: 6. Germline V CDR1 and CDR2: SEHNR, FQNEAQ (reference sequence). The CDR3 extends over 16 amino acids. CDR3 protein: CASSLYLAGGTDTQYF. In DNA, the CDR3 is TGTGCCAGCAGCTTATACCTGGCGGGAGGCACAGATACGCAGTATTTT.

This chain joins TRBV9 and TRBJ2-7, with TRBD1 as a possible D gene (5 bases). The V gene's germline CDR1 is SGDLS and CDR2 YYNGEE. The CDR3 loop spans 14 amino acids. Deletions cut 0 bases from V and 0 bases from J, with 7 bases between. CDR3 loop: CASSVGRASYEQYF. The CDR3 region has the DNA TGTGCCAGCAGCGTAGGCAGGGCCTCCTACGAGCAGTACTTC. Complete variable domain (other parts from reference TRBV9 and TRBJ2-7): DSGVTQTPKHLITATGQRVTLRCSPRSGDLSVYWYQQSLDQGLQFLIQYYNGEERAKGNILERFSAQQFPDLHSELNLSSLELGDSALYFCASSVGRASYEQYFGPGTRLTVT.

This CDR3 is CASSLWTVFTRGPDTQYF. CDR3 DNA: TGCGCCAGCAGCTTGTGGACAGTTTTTACCCGTGGCCCAGATACGCAGTATTTT. The chain recombines TRBV5-1 with TRBJ2-3; weak D call: TRBD1 (6 bases). Germline CDR1 and CDR2: SGHRS and YFSETQ. Trimming left V 1 base short and J 4 bases short, with 22 bases between. This CDR3 has 18 residues.